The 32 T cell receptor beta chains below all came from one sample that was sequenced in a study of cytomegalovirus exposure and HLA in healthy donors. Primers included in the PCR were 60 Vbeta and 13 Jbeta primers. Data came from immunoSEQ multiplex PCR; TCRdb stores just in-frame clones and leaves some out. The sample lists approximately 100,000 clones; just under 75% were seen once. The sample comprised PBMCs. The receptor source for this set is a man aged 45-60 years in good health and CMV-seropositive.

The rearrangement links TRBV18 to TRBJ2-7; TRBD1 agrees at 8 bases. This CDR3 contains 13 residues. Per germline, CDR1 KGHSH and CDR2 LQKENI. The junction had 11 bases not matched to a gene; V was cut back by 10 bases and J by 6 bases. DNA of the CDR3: TGTGCCACCCAAGAAGGACAGGGCGGCGAGCAGTACTTC. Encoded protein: CATQEGQGGEQYF.

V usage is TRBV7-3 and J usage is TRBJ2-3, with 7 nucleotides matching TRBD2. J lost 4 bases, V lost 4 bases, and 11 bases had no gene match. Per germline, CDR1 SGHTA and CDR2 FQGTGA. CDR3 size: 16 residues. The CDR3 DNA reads TGTGCCAGCAGCTCTTCGGAGCGGGCGGGGGCAGATACGCAGTATTTT. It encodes CASSSSERAGADTQYF.

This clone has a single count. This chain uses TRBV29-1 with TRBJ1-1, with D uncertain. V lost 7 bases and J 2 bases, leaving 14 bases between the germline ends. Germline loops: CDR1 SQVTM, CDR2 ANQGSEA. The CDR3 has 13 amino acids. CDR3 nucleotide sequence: TGCAGCGGTGACATGGGCAGCAACACTGAAGCTTTCTTT. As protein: CSGDMGSNTEAFF.

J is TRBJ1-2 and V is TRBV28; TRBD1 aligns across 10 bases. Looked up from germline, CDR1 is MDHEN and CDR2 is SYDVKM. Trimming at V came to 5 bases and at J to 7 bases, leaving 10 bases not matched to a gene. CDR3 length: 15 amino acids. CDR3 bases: TGTGCCAGCAGTCCTTCCGGGACAGGGGTTGGTGGCTACACCTTC. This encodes CASSPSGTGVGGYTF.

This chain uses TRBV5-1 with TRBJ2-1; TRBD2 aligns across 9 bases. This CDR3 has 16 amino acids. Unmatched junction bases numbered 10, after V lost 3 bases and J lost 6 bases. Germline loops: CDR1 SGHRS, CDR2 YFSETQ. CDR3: CASSWTPGLASNEQFF. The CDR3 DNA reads TGCGCCAGCAGCTGGACTCCGGGACTAGCTAGCAATGAGCAGTTCTTC.

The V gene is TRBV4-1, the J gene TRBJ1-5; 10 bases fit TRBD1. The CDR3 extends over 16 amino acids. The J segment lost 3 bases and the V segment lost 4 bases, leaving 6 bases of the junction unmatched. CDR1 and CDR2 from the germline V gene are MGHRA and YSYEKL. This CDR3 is CASSPKGTGANQPQHF. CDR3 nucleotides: TGCGCCAGCAGCCCGAAAGGGACAGGGGCCAATCAGCCCCAGCATTTT.

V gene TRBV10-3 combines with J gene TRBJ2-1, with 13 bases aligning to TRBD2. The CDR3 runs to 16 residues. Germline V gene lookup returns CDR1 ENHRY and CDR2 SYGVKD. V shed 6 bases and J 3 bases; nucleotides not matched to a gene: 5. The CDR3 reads CAISDWTSGGYNEQFF. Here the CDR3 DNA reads TGTGCCATCAGCGACTGGACTAGCGGGGGCTACAATGAGCAGTTCTTC.

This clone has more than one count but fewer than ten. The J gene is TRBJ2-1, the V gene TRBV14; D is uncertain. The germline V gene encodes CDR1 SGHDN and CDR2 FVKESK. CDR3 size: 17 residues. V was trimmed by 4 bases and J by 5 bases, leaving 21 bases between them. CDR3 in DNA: TGTGCCAGCAGCCCCGAATGGGCCGGAAGACGCAACAATGAGCAGTTCTTC. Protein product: CASSPEWAGRRNNEQFF.

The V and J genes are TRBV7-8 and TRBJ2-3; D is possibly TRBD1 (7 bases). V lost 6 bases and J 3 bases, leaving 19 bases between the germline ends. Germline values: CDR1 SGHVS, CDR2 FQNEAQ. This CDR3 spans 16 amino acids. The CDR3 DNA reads TGTGCCAGCAGTCCTAGGAGGGACAGAGTTACAGATACGCAGTATTTT. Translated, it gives CASSPRRDRVTDTQYF.

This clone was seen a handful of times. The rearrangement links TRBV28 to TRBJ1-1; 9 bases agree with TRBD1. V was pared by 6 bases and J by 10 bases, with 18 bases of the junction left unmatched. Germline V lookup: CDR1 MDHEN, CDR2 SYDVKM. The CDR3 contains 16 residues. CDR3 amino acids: CASSESFVTGGAGAFF. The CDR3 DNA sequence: TGTGCCAGCAGCGAGTCTTTCGTTACAGGGGGCGCGGGAGCTTTCTTT.

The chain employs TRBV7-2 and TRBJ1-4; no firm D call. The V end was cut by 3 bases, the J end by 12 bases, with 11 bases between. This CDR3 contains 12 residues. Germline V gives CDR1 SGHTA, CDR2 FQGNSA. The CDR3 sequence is CASSFAGRELFF. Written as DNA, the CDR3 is TGTGCCAGCAGCTTCGCCGGCCGGGAACTGTTTTTT.

The CDR3, as DNA: TGTGCCAGCAGGACTCAGGGGGCGGGCAGGCGCGGCTACACCTTC. This gives the protein CASRTQGAGRRGYTF. The J gene is TRBJ1-2, the V gene TRBV6-6; 8 bases agree with TRBD1. The CDR3 spans 15 residues. The trim removed 6 bases at V and 8 bases at J, leaving 14 bases unmatched. Germline lookup yields CDR1 MNHNY and CDR2 SVGAGI (reference sequence).

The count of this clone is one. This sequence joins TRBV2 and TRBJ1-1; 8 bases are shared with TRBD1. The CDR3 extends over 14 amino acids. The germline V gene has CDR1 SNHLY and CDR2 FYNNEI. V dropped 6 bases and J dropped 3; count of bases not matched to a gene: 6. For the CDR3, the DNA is TGTGCCAGCAGGGACAGGGAAGGGGACACTGAAGCTTTCTTT. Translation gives CASRDREGDTEAFF.

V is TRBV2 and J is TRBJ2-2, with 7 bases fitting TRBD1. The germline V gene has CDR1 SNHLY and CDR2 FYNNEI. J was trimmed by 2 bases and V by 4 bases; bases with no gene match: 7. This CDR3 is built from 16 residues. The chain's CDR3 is CASSGGQVLNTGELFF. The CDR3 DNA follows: TGTGCCAGCAGTGGAGGACAGGTTCTTAACACCGGGGAGCTGTTTTTT.

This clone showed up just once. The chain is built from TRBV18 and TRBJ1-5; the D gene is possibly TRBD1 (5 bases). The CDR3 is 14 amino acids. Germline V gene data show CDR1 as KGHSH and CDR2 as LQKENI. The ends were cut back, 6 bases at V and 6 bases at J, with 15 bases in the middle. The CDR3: CASSLGRGPQPQHF. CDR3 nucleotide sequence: TGTGCCAGCTCTCTGGGGAGGGGTCCTCAGCCCCAGCATTTT. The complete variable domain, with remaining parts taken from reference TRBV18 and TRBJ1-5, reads NAGVMQNPRHLVRRRGQEARLRCSPMKGHSHVYWYRQLPEEGLKFMVYLQKENIIDESGMPKERFSAEFPKEGPSILRIQQVVRGDSAAYFCASSLGRGPQPQHFGDGTRLSIL.

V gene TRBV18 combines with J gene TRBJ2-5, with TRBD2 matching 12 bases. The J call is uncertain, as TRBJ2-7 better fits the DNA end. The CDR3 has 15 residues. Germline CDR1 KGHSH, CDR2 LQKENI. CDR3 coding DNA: TGTGCCAGCTCACCCTCTAGCGGGAGGGTATACGAGCAGTACTTC. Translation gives CASSPSSGRVYEQYF.

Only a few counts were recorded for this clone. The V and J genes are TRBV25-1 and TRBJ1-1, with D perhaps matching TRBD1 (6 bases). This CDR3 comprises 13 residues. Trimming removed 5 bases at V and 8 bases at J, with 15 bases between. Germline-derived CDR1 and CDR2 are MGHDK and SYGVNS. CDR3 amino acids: CASSPNSGTEAFF. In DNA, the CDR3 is TGTGCCAGCAGTCCAAACTCCGGGACAGAAGCTTTCTTT.

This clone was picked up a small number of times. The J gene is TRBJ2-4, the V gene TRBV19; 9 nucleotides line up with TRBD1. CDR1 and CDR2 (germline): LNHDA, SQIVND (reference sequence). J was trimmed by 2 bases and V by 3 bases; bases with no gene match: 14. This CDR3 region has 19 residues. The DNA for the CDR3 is TGTGCCAGTAGTATGGACTTTTCCGGGACAGGGCTTTCCAAAAACATTCAGTACTTC. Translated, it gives CASSMDFSGTGLSKNIQYF.

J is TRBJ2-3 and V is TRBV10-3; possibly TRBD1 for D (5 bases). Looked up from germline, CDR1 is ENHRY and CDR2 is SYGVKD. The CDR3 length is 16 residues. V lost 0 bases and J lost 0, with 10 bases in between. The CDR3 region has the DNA TGTGCCATCAGTGAGTCTTCAGGGTCTAGCACAGATACGCAGTATTTT. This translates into CAISESSGSSTDTQYF.

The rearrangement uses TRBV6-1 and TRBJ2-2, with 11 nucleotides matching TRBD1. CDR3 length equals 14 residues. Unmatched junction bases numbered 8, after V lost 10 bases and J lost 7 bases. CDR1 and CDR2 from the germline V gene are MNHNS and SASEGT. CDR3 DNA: TGTGCCACTGGGACAGGGGGAGATGTCGGGGAGCTGTTTTTT. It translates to CATGTGGDVGELFF.

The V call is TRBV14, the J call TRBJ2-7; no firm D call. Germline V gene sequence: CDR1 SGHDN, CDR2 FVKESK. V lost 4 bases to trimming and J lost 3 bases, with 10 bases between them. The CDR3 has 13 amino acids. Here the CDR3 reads CASSPTKYYEQYF. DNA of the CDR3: TGTGCCAGCAGCCCTACTAAATACTACGAGCAGTACTTC.

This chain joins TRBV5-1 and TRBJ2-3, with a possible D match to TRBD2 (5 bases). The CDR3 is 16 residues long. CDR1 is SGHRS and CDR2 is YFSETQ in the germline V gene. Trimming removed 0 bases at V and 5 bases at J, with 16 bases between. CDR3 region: CASSLDHPGVKDTQYF. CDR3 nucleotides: TGCGCCAGCAGCTTGGACCACCCCGGGGTCAAAGATACGCAGTATTTT. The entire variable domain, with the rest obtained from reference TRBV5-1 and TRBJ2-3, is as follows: KAGVTQTPRYLIKTRGQQVTLSCSPISGHRSVSWYQQTPGQGLQFLFEYFSETQRNKGNFPGRFSGRQFSNSRSEMNVSTLELGDSALYLCASSLDHPGVKDTQYFGPGTRLTVL.

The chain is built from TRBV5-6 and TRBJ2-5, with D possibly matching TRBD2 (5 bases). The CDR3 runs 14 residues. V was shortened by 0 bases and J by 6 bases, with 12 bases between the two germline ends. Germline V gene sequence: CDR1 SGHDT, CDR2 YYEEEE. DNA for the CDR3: TGTGCCAGCAGCTTGGGGGCTAGCACGAAGACCCAGTACTTC. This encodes CASSLGASTKTQYF.

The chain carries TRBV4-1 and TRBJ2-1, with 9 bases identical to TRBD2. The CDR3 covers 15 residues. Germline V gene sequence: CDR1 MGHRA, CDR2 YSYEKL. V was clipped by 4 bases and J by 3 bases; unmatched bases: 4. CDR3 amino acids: CASSPLSGGYNEQFF. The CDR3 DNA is TGCGCCAGCAGCCCCCTTAGCGGGGGCTACAATGAGCAGTTCTTC.

The CDR3 DNA sequence: TGCGCCAGCAGTGCCACGGACTATGGCTACACCTTC. Translating gives CASSATDYGYTF. V and J are TRBV10-2 and TRBJ1-2; D is unclear. The CDR3 consists of 12 residues. CDR1 and CDR2 (germline): WSHSY, SAAADI. Between the trimmed V and J ends, which lost 4 bases and 3 bases, there was a span of 6 bases.

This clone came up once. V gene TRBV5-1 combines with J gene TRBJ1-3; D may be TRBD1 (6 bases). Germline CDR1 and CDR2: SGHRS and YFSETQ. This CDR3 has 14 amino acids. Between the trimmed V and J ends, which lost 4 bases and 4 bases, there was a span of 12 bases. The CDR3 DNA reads TGCGCCAGCAGCCCAGGGACAATAGGAAACACCATATATTTT. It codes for CASSPGTIGNTIYF.

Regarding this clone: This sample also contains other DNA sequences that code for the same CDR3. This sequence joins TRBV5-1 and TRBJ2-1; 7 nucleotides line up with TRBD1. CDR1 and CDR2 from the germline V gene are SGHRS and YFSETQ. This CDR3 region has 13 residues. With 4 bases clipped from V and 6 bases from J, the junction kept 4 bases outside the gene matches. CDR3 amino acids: CASSTRTGNEQFF. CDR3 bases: TGCGCCAGCAGCACTAGGACAGGCAATGAGCAGTTCTTC. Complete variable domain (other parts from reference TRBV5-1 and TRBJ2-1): KAGVTQTPRYLIKTRGQQVTLSCSPISGHRSVSWYQQTPGQGLQFLFEYFSETQRNKGNFPGRFSGRQFSNSRSEMNVSTLELGDSALYLCASSTRTGNEQFFGPGTRLTVL.

The CDR3 nucleotides read TGTGCCAGCAGACAGGCAAATTATGGCTACACCTTC. This translates into CASRQANYGYTF. The V gene is TRBV28, the J gene TRBJ1-2; D is possibly TRBD1 (5 bases). This CDR3 comprises 12 residues. Per the germline V gene, CDR1 is MDHEN and CDR2 is SYDVKM. Deletions cut 6 bases from V and 5 bases from J, with 10 bases between.

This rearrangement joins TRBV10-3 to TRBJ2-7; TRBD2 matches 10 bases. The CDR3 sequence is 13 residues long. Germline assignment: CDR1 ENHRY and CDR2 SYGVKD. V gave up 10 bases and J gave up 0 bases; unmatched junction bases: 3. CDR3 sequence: CATSGSLSYEQYF. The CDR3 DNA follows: TGTGCCACTAGCGGGAGCCTCTCCTACGAGCAGTACTTC.

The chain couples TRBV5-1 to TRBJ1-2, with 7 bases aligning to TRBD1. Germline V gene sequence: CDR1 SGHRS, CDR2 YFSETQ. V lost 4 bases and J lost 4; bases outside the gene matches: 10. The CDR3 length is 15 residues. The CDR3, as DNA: TGCGCCAGCAGCCCGGAGGCAGGGGGGACCTATGGCTACACCTTC. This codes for CASSPEAGGTYGYTF.

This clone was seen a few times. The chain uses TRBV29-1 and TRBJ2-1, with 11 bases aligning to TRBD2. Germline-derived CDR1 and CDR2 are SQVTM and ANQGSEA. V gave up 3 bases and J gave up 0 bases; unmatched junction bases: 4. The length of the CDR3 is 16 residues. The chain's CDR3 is CSVDGTSGSSYNEQFF. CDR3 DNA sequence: TGCAGCGTTGACGGGACTAGCGGCAGCTCCTACAATGAGCAGTTCTTC.

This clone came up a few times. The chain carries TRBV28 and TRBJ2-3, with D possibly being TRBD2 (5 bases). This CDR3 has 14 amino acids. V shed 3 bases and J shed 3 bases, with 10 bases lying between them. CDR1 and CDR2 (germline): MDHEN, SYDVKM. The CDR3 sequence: CASSFSGRTDTQYF. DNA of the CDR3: TGTGCCAGCAGTTTTTCTGGGAGAACAGATACGCAGTATTTT.